A selection of T cell receptor beta chains follows, all from one sample in a study of blood T cell repertoires in COVID-19. Sequencing was performed with immunoSEQ multiplex PCR; in TCRdb, only in-frame clones are kept and a portion is missing. The sample has 130,000 to 150,000 clones, 70% to 90% seen once. The sample taken for sequencing was peripheral blood. Every receptor here comes from a woman aged 40-49 years with active or convalescent COVID-19. Both conserved end residues are part of each CDR3. Each record gives: CDR3 length, V gene, D gene, J gene, clone size, CDR3 DNA, CDR3 protein. D genes are given only for firm matches. Clone size appears in some rows only: once, few, many, or a class for an expanded clone.

CDR3 length: 13
V gene: TRBV18
D gene: TRBD1
J gene: TRBJ1-2
clone size: NA
CDR3 DNA: TGTGCCAGCTCCCCCGGACAGGTTAATGGCTACACCTTC
CDR3 protein: CASSPGQVNGYTF

CDR3 length: 15
V gene: TRBV29-1
D gene: TRBD1
J gene: TRBJ1-2
clone size: NA
CDR3 DNA: TGCAGCGTTGAAGGTGGGGGACAGGGAAGCTATGGCTACACCTTC
CDR3 protein: CSVEGGGQGSYGYTF

CDR3 length: 16
V gene: TRBV2
D gene: NA
J gene: TRBJ2-1
clone size: NA
CDR3 DNA: TGTGCCAGCAGTGACCCCTCCGGGAGCTCCTACAATGAGCAGTTCTTC
CDR3 protein: CASSDPSGSSYNEQFF

CDR3 length: 16
V gene: TRBV27
D gene: NA
J gene: TRBJ1-6
clone size: NA
CDR3 DNA: TGTGCCAGCACCACCACCCATAACGGGTATAATTCACCCCTCCACTTT
CDR3 protein: CASTTTHNGYNSPLHF

CDR3 length: 15
V gene: TRBV7-2
D gene: NA
J gene: TRBJ1-1
clone size: NA
CDR3 DNA: TGTGCCAGCAGCCCTGGGGGAGGTACTTACACTGAAGCTTTCTTT
CDR3 protein: CASSPGGGTYTEAFF

CDR3 length: 23
V gene: TRBV9
D gene: TRBD2
J gene: TRBJ2-1
clone size: NA
CDR3 DNA: TGTGCCAGCAGCGTAGCTACCGGAGTCCCTAGCGGGAGCGCCGGGGGGTCCTACAATGAGCAGTTCTTC
CDR3 protein: CASSVATGVPSGSAGGSYNEQFF

CDR3 length: 12
V gene: TRBV7-2
D gene: NA
J gene: TRBJ2-7
clone size: few
CDR3 DNA: TGTGCCAGCAGCTCCGGGGTGGGTGAGCAGTACTTC
CDR3 protein: CASSSGVGEQYF

CDR3 length: 16
V gene: TRBV11-2
D gene: NA
J gene: TRBJ2-2
clone size: NA
CDR3 DNA: TGTGCCAGCACTCCACGCAGGACAGTCAACACCGGGGAGCTGTTTTTT
CDR3 protein: CASTPRRTVNTGELFF

CDR3 length: 11
V gene: TRBV29-1
D gene: NA
J gene: TRBJ2-7
clone size: NA
CDR3 DNA: TGCAGCGGGGGACATAACTACGAGCAGTACTTC
CDR3 protein: CSGGHNYEQYF

CDR3 length: 14
V gene: TRBV2
D gene: NA
J gene: TRBJ1-1
clone size: NA
CDR3 DNA: TGTGCCAGCACCATACTCCATGTTGTAACTGAAGCTTTCTTT
CDR3 protein: CASTILHVVTEAFF

CDR3 length: 15
V gene: TRBV28
D gene: TRBD1
J gene: TRBJ1-5
clone size: NA
CDR3 DNA: TGTGCCAGCAGTTTAGGGGGACAGGTCAGGCAGCCCCAGCATTTT
CDR3 protein: CASSLGGQVRQPQHF

CDR3 length: 15
V gene: TRBV6-8
D gene: TRBD1
J gene: TRBJ1-4
clone size: NA
CDR3 DNA: TGTGCCAGCAGTTACGGGACAGCGCGTAATGAAAAACTGTTTTTT
CDR3 protein: CASSYGTARNEKLFF

CDR3 length: 16
V gene: TRBV10-3
D gene: TRBD1
J gene: TRBJ2-7
clone size: NA
CDR3 DNA: TGTGCCATCAAACCAACAGGGGGACTTAGCTCCTACGAGCAGTACTTC
CDR3 protein: CAIKPTGGLSSYEQYF

CDR3 length: 14
V gene: TRBV28
D gene: NA
J gene: TRBJ2-7
clone size: NA
CDR3 DNA: TGTGCCAGCAGTCACAACAGGAAATCCTACGAGCAGTACTTC
CDR3 protein: CASSHNRKSYEQYF

CDR3 length: 13
V gene: TRBV5-6
D gene: NA
J gene: TRBJ1-2
clone size: NA
CDR3 DNA: TGTGCCAGCAGCTTACCGGGGGACTATGGCTACACCTTC
CDR3 protein: CASSLPGDYGYTF

CDR3 length: 17
V gene: TRBV28
D gene: NA
J gene: TRBJ2-1
clone size: NA
CDR3 DNA: TGTGCCAGCAGTTTGGGGCACGTGAGCGATCTCTACAATGAGCAGTTCTTC
CDR3 protein: CASSLGHVSDLYNEQFF

CDR3 length: 16
V gene: TRBV5-1
D gene: NA
J gene: TRBJ1-2
clone size: few
CDR3 DNA: TGCGCCAGCAGCACGGCTACAGGGTTAGAAGACTATGGCTACACCTTC
CDR3 protein: CASSTATGLEDYGYTF

CDR3 length: 13
V gene: TRBV5-6
D gene: NA
J gene: TRBJ2-1
clone size: NA
CDR3 DNA: TGTGCCAGCAGCTTCCGCAGGGCTGGTGAGCAGTTCTTC
CDR3 protein: CASSFRRAGEQFF

CDR3 length: 11
V gene: TRBV10-1
D gene: NA
J gene: TRBJ2-1
clone size: NA
CDR3 DNA: TGCGCCAGCAGTGACGAGTCTGAGCAGTTCTTC
CDR3 protein: CASSDESEQFF

CDR3 length: 13
V gene: TRBV5-1
D gene: NA
J gene: TRBJ1-1
clone size: NA
CDR3 DNA: TGCGCCAGTAAGAGACAGGATGGCACTGAAGCTTTCTTT
CDR3 protein: CASKRQDGTEAFF

CDR3 length: 17
V gene: TRBV11-2
D gene: TRBD2
J gene: TRBJ2-1
clone size: NA
CDR3 DNA: TGTGCCAGCAGCTTAGGGTTCCGGCGGGAGGGCTACAATGAGCAGTTCTTC
CDR3 protein: CASSLGFRREGYNEQFF

CDR3 length: 13
V gene: TRBV18
D gene: NA
J gene: TRBJ1-1
clone size: NA
CDR3 DNA: TGTGCCAGCTCACCACTTTCAGACACTGAAGCTTTCTTT
CDR3 protein: CASSPLSDTEAFF

CDR3 length: 15
V gene: TRBV4-3
D gene: NA
J gene: TRBJ1-2
clone size: NA
CDR3 DNA: TGCGCCAGCAGCCCCAGTTCGGGGGGTGGCTATGGCTACACCTTC
CDR3 protein: CASSPSSGGGYGYTF

CDR3 length: 17
V gene: TRBV2
D gene: TRBD1
J gene: TRBJ2-3
clone size: NA
CDR3 DNA: TGTGCCAGCAGGAACACCGGGACAGGGGAAATCACAGATACGCAGTATTTT
CDR3 protein: CASRNTGTGEITDTQYF

CDR3 length: 14
V gene: TRBV7-9
D gene: TRBD1
J gene: TRBJ1-1
clone size: NA
CDR3 DNA: TGTGCCAGCAGCTCTTATAACAGGGGGCCTGAAGCTTTCTTT
CDR3 protein: CASSSYNRGPEAFF

CDR3 length: 16
V gene: TRBV27
D gene: NA
J gene: TRBJ1-5
clone size: NA
CDR3 DNA: TGTGCCAGCAGTTTTACAGGAGAAGCGAGCAATCAGCCCCAGCATTTT
CDR3 protein: CASSFTGEASNQPQHF

CDR3 length: 16
V gene: TRBV7-2
D gene: NA
J gene: TRBJ2-5
clone size: few
CDR3 DNA: TGTGCCAGCAGCTCCGGCCGACTCCATACCAAAGAGACCCAGTACTTC
CDR3 protein: CASSSGRLHTKETQYF

CDR3 length: 16
V gene: TRBV10-3
D gene: NA
J gene: TRBJ2-7
clone size: NA
CDR3 DNA: TGTGCCATCAGTGAGTCGCGGGTGGGGAGCTCCTACGAGCAGTACTTC
CDR3 protein: CAISESRVGSSYEQYF

CDR3 length: 20
V gene: TRBV7-8
D gene: TRBD2
J gene: TRBJ2-3
clone size: NA
CDR3 DNA: TGTGCCAGCAGCTTAACTGGACTAGCGGGAGTTTCTTTCGCAACAGATACGCAGTATTTT
CDR3 protein: CASSLTGLAGVSFATDTQYF

CDR3 length: 14
V gene: TRBV18
D gene: NA
J gene: TRBJ1-5
clone size: NA
CDR3 DNA: TGTGCCAGCTCACCCATAGATAGCAATCAGCCCCAGCATTTT
CDR3 protein: CASSPIDSNQPQHF

CDR3 length: 13
V gene: TRBV18
D gene: TRBD1
J gene: TRBJ1-2
clone size: NA
CDR3 DNA: TGTGCCAGCTCAAGGGACAGTACCTATGGCTACACCTTC
CDR3 protein: CASSRDSTYGYTF

CDR3 length: 15
V gene: TRBV27
D gene: TRBD1
J gene: TRBJ1-2
clone size: NA
CDR3 DNA: TGTGCCAGCAGTTTAGGACAGGGGTTTCGGTATGGCTACACCTTC
CDR3 protein: CASSLGQGFRYGYTF

CDR3 length: 15
V gene: TRBV5-6
D gene: TRBD2
J gene: TRBJ2-3
clone size: NA
CDR3 DNA: TGTGCCAGCAGCCGGACTAGCGCAACCACAGATACGCAGTATTTT
CDR3 protein: CASSRTSATTDTQYF

CDR3 length: 14
V gene: TRBV28
D gene: TRBD1
J gene: TRBJ2-7
clone size: NA
CDR3 DNA: TGTGCCAGCAGTCCACGACAGGGGCCCCACGAGCAGTACTTC
CDR3 protein: CASSPRQGPHEQYF

CDR3 length: 16
V gene: TRBV5-8
D gene: NA
J gene: TRBJ1-5
clone size: NA
CDR3 DNA: TGTGCCAGCAGCTTGGATGGGCAGGGGAGAAGTCAGCCCCAGCATTTT
CDR3 protein: CASSLDGQGRSQPQHF

CDR3 length: 14
V gene: TRBV27
D gene: NA
J gene: TRBJ1-3
clone size: NA
CDR3 DNA: TGTGCCAGCAGTTTATCAGGGGCCGGAAACACCATATATTTT
CDR3 protein: CASSLSGAGNTIYF

CDR3 length: 15
V gene: TRBV28
D gene: TRBD1
J gene: TRBJ2-5
clone size: NA
CDR3 DNA: TGTGCCAGCAGATCCGAGGGGGCAGGGGAAGAGACCCAGTACTTC
CDR3 protein: CASRSEGAGEETQYF

CDR3 length: 11
V gene: TRBV6-4
D gene: NA
J gene: TRBJ1-1
clone size: NA
CDR3 DNA: TGTGCCAGCAGCTCCGGAGGGGAAGCTTTCTTT
CDR3 protein: CASSSGGEAFF

CDR3 length: 13
V gene: TRBV2
D gene: NA
J gene: TRBJ1-6
clone size: NA
CDR3 DNA: TGTGCCAGCAGGGGGTCTGAGGGTTCACCCCTCCACTTT
CDR3 protein: CASRGSEGSPLHF

CDR3 length: 15
V gene: TRBV7-2
D gene: NA
J gene: TRBJ1-4
clone size: NA
CDR3 DNA: TGTGCCAGCAGCCTAACCCGGACTCAAAATGAAAAACTGTTTTTT
CDR3 protein: CASSLTRTQNEKLFF

CDR3 length: 13
V gene: TRBV5-1
D gene: TRBD1
J gene: TRBJ2-7
clone size: NA
CDR3 DNA: TGCGCCAGCAGCCAGACAGGGGGTTGGGAGCAGTACTTC
CDR3 protein: CASSQTGGWEQYF

CDR3 length: 13
V gene: TRBV12-3/TRBV12-4
D gene: NA
J gene: TRBJ1-5
clone size: NA
CDR3 DNA: TGTGCCAGCAGAGAGACAGCCTCTGGGCCCCAGCATTTT
CDR3 protein: CASRETASGPQHF

CDR3 length: 14
V gene: TRBV9
D gene: TRBD1
J gene: TRBJ1-2
clone size: NA
CDR3 DNA: TGTGCCAGCAGCGTAGTTGAACAGGGGGCTGGCTACACCTTC
CDR3 protein: CASSVVEQGAGYTF

CDR3 length: 16
V gene: TRBV19
D gene: TRBD2
J gene: TRBJ2-1
clone size: NA
CDR3 DNA: TGTGCCAGTAGTATGGGGCTAGCGGGAGGGCAAAATGAGCAGTTCTTC
CDR3 protein: CASSMGLAGGQNEQFF

CDR3 length: 13
V gene: TRBV10-3
D gene: TRBD1
J gene: TRBJ1-6
clone size: NA
CDR3 DNA: TGTGCCATCAGTACAGGGGAGAATTCACCCCTCCACTTT
CDR3 protein: CAISTGENSPLHF

CDR3 length: 14
V gene: TRBV30
D gene: TRBD1
J gene: TRBJ1-2
clone size: few
CDR3 DNA: TGTGCCTGGAGTGGACAGGGGAGGAACTATGGCTACACCTTC
CDR3 protein: CAWSGQGRNYGYTF

CDR3 length: 12
V gene: TRBV28
D gene: NA
J gene: TRBJ2-7
clone size: NA
CDR3 DNA: TGTGCCAGCAGTTTATCGGAGTTACAGCAGTACTTC
CDR3 protein: CASSLSELQQYF

CDR3 length: 15
V gene: TRBV6-5
D gene: NA
J gene: TRBJ2-1
clone size: NA
CDR3 DNA: TGTGCCAGCAGTCCACTGACGGGGGGCCCAAAAGAGCAGTTCTTC
CDR3 protein: CASSPLTGGPKEQFF

CDR3 length: 16
V gene: TRBV5-4
D gene: NA
J gene: TRBJ1-1
clone size: NA
CDR3 DNA: TGTGCCAGCAGCCCCCTCGGGGGGTTAATGAACACTGAAGCTTTCTTT
CDR3 protein: CASSPLGGLMNTEAFF

CDR3 length: 16
V gene: TRBV19
D gene: NA
J gene: TRBJ1-1
clone size: NA
CDR3 DNA: TGTGCCAGTAGCACCCTCGGGGGGCGGGGGTGGACTGAAGCTTTCTTT
CDR3 protein: CASSTLGGRGWTEAFF

CDR3 length: 13
V gene: TRBV20-1
D gene: NA
J gene: TRBJ1-5
clone size: NA
CDR3 DNA: TGCAGTGCTAGTTTCGTTAGCAATCAGCCCCAGCATTTT
CDR3 protein: CSASFVSNQPQHF

CDR3 length: 14
V gene: TRBV11-2
D gene: NA
J gene: TRBJ2-5
clone size: NA
CDR3 DNA: TGTGCCAGCAGCTCCCCGACAGCTCAAGAGACCCAGTACTTC
CDR3 protein: CASSSPTAQETQYF

CDR3 length: 15
V gene: TRBV6-5
D gene: NA
J gene: TRBJ2-3
clone size: NA
CDR3 DNA: TGTGCCAGCAGTACGGGCGGCGGGGCGGCAGATACGCAGTATTTT
CDR3 protein: CASSTGGGAADTQYF

CDR3 length: 15
V gene: TRBV2
D gene: TRBD1
J gene: TRBJ1-2
clone size: NA
CDR3 DNA: TGTGCCAGCAGGCCTAGACAGGGCCGGAACTATGGCTACACCTTC
CDR3 protein: CASRPRQGRNYGYTF

CDR3 length: 15
V gene: TRBV7-2
D gene: TRBD1
J gene: TRBJ1-2
clone size: NA
CDR3 DNA: TGTGCCAGCAGGACAACAGGGGGCGCCAACTATGGCTACACCTTC
CDR3 protein: CASRTTGGANYGYTF

CDR3 length: 15
V gene: TRBV6-5
D gene: TRBD1
J gene: TRBJ2-3
clone size: few
CDR3 DNA: TGTGCCAGCAGTTACTCACGACAGGGGGTAAATACGCAGTATTTT
CDR3 protein: CASSYSRQGVNTQYF

CDR3 length: 17
V gene: TRBV28
D gene: NA
J gene: TRBJ1-4
clone size: NA
CDR3 DNA: TGTGCCAGCAGTTCGACTACGGAACAGGGAACTAATGAAAAACTGTTTTTT
CDR3 protein: CASSSTTEQGTNEKLFF

CDR3 length: 14
V gene: TRBV5-1
D gene: TRBD2
J gene: TRBJ2-7
clone size: NA
CDR3 DNA: TGCGCCAGCAGCTTGGGCAGGTCGCGGGGGGAGCAGTACTTC
CDR3 protein: CASSLGRSRGEQYF